What follows are 5 T cell receptor beta chains derived from one specimen sequenced in a study of early T cells in non-severe SARS-CoV-2 infection. MiXCR, run by TCRdb on the 5' RACE reads, gives a single entry per CDR3 protein. The profile covers some 87,000 distinct CDR3 sequences, with roughly 15% appearing a single time and around 1.5% taken by the ten largest. Sample: whole blood. Receptors were obtained from an adult who was a healthcare worker with PCR-confirmed SARS-CoV-2 infection or an uninfected control (not recorded which).

In its sample, this clonotype was seen many times. This rearrangement joins TRBV3-1 to TRBJ2-7; the D gene is possibly TRBD2 (6 bases). The germline gives CDR1 LGHDT, CDR2 YNNKEL (reference sequence). Trimming shortened V by 3 bases and J by 0 bases, and 15 bases separated the two germline ends. The CDR3 length is 16 residues. In DNA form, the CDR3 reads TGTGCCAGCAGCCATCCTGGGGGAGGTTACTCCTACGAGCAGTACTTC. This codes for CASSHPGGGYSYEQYF.

This clonotype was counted between two and nine times. The chain uses TRBV29-1 and TRBJ2-1; weak D call: TRBD1 (6 bases). The CDR3 spans 13 residues. V lost 6 bases to trimming and J lost 10 bases, with 19 bases between them. Germline V gene lookup returns CDR1 SQVTM and CDR2 ANQGSEA. Written as DNA, the CDR3 is TGCAGCGTCCGACGGACAGCCTCATGGGAGCAGTTCTTC. This codes for CSVRRTASWEQFF.

This clonotype was recorded a few times. The chain uses TRBV5-1 and TRBJ2-3; maybe TRBD2 (6 bases). Germline CDR1 reads SGHRS; CDR2 reads YFSETQ. V shed 0 bases and J shed 1 base, with 12 bases lying between them. CDR3 length equals 16 residues. The CDR3 sequence is CASSLVASGGTDTQYF. Here the CDR3 DNA reads TGCGCCAGCAGCTTGGTGGCGTCGGGGGGCACAGATACGCAGTATTTT.

This clonotype was counted at least ten times. CDR3 DNA sequence: TGTGCCAGCAGTGAGGGACCGGGTAATTCACCCCTCCACTTT. Residues: CASSEGPGNSPLHF. This chain connects TRBV6-4 to TRBJ1-6; D might be TRBD1 (5 bases). Trimming removed 3 bases from V and 6 bases from J, with 9 bases in between. Germline V gene data show CDR1 as MRHNA and CDR2 as SNTAGT. CDR3 size: 14 residues.

This clonotype was counted ten times or more. V and J are TRBV11-2 and TRBJ1-6; D unclear. The CDR3 contains 13 residues. The germline gives CDR1 SGHAT, CDR2 FQNNGV. Trimming stripped 0 bases from V and 10 bases from J, with 7 bases between. The CDR3 loop reads CASSLEFYSPLHF. As DNA, the CDR3 is TGTGCCAGCAGCTTAGAGTTTTACTCACCCCTCCACTTT.